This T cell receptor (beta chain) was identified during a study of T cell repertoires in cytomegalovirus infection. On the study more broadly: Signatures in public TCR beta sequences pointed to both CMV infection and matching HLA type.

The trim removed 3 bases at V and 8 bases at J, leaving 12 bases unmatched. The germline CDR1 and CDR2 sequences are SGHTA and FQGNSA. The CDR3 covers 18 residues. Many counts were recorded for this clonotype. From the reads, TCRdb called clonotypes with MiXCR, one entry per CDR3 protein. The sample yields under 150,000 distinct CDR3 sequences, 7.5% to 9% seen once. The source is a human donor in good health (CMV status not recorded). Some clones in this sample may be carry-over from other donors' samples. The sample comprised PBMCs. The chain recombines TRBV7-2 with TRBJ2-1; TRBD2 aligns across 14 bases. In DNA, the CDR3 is TGTGCCAGCAGCTTCCCCCGAGGAGGACTAGCGGGAGGTTATGAGCAGTTCTTC. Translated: CASSFPRGGLAGGYEQFF.